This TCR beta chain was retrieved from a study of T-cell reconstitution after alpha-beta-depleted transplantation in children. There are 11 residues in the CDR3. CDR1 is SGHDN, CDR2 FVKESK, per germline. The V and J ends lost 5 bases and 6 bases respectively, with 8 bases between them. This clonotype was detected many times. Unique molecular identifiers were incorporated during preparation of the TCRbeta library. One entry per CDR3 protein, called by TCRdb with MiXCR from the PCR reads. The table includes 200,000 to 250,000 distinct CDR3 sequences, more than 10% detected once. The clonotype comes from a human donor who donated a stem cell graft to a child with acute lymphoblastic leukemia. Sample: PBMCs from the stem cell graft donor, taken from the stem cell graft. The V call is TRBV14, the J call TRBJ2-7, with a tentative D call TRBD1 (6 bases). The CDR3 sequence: CASSSGAEQYF. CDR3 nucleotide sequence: TGTGCCAGCAGCTCAGGGGCCGAGCAGTACTTC. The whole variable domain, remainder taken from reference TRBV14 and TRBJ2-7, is EAGVTQFPSHSVIEKGQTVTLRCDPISGHDNLYWYRRVMGKEIKFLLHFVKESKQDESGMPNNRFLAERTGGTYSTLKVQPAELEDSGVYFCASSSGAEQYFGPGTRLTVT.